This is a list of T cell receptor beta chains from one sample in a study of blood T cell repertoires in COVID-19. Repertoires were generated with immunoSEQ multiplex PCR, while TCRdb's copy carries only in-frame clones and drops some. The repertoire has 150,000 to 200,000 clones, approximately 85% of them found once; the top ten carry roughly 9.7%. Sequenced input: peripheral blood. These receptors originate from a human donor with active or convalescent COVID-19. The donor label of this sample is uncertain. The CDR3 runs from the conserved cysteine through the conserved F or W. Each record gives: clone size, J gene, D gene, V gene, CDR3 protein, CDR3 DNA. The D gene is left open where the match is weak. Clone size is stated in some rows and not others, as once, few, many or a class when expanded.

NA,TRBJ1-6,NA,TRBV3-1/TRBV3-2,CASSQDQGSDNSPLHF,TGTGCCAGCAGCCAAGACCAGGGGTCAGATAATTCACCCCTCCACTTT
NA,TRBJ1-5,NA,TRBV27,CASSRSNQPQHF,TGTGCCAGCAGTCGTAGCAATCAGCCCCAGCATTTT
NA,TRBJ1-2,NA,TRBV16,CASSQSDGGESYGYTF,TGTGCCAGCAGCCAATCCGATGGAGGGGAATCCTATGGCTACACCTTC
once,TRBJ1-1,NA,TRBV6-5,CASSYSGGSPKAFF,TGTGCCAGCAGTTACTCTGGAGGGTCCCCCAAAGCTTTCTTT
NA,TRBJ2-7,NA,TRBV4-1,CASSQVRVDEQYF,TGCGCCAGCAGCCAAGTGAGAGTTGACGAGCAGTACTTC
NA,TRBJ1-5,NA,TRBV6-5,CASTQGAHSNQPQHF,TGTGCCAGCACTCAAGGGGCGCATAGCAATCAGCCCCAGCATTTT
NA,TRBJ1-2,TRBD1,TRBV7-9,CASSFSDRPYGYTF,TGTGCCAGCAGTTTTTCGGACAGGCCCTATGGCTACACCTTC
NA,TRBJ2-3,TRBD2,TRBV7-2,CASSLIAGGLVVSTDTQYF,TGTGCCAGCAGCTTAATAGCGGGAGGGTTGGTGGTCAGCACAGATACGCAGTATTTT
few,TRBJ1-2,NA,TRBV6-2/TRBV6-3,CASSLQGNGYTF,TGTGCCAGCAGTCTACAGGGTAATGGCTACACCTTC
few,TRBJ2-2,NA,TRBV4-3,CASSQDRGTGELFF,TGCGCCAGCAGCCAAGATCGGGGCACCGGGGAGCTGTTTTTT
NA,TRBJ1-2,NA,TRBV6-2/TRBV6-3,CASSLTGVYGYTF,TGTGCCAGCAGCCTAACAGGAGTCTATGGCTACACCTTC
NA,TRBJ2-5,NA,TRBV6-2/TRBV6-3,CASSYAGGTAAETQYF,TGTGCCAGCAGTTACGCAGGCGGGACAGCCGCAGAGACCCAGTACTTC
NA,TRBJ2-3,TRBD2,TRBV6-6,CASSPYTEQGWSGGPPDTQYF,TGTGCCAGCAGTCCGTATACAGAGCAGGGGTGGTCGGGAGGGCCGCCAGATACGCAGTATTTT
NA,TRBJ1-2,NA,TRBV6-5,CASSTRGVYGYTF,TGTGCCAGCAGTACCAGGGGAGTCTATGGCTACACCTTC
NA,TRBJ2-1,NA,TRBV11-2,CASSLRRDPYNEQFF,TGTGCCAGCAGCTTAAGGCGGGATCCTTACAATGAGCAGTTCTTC
NA,TRBJ2-2,NA,TRBV5-1,CASSLEQAATGELFF,TGCGCCAGCAGCTTGGAACAAGCGGCCACCGGGGAGCTGTTTTTT
NA,TRBJ1-2,TRBD1,TRBV7-2,CASSSGGSRFGYTF,TGTGCCAGCAGCTCAGGGGGGAGCCGGTTCGGCTACACCTTC
NA,TRBJ2-1,NA,TRBV7-2,CASSLGPGNNEQFF,TGTGCCAGCAGCTTAGGGCCAGGGAACAATGAGCAGTTCTTC
NA,TRBJ1-1,TRBD1,TRBV7-3,CASSTTGGRAGGEAFF,TGTGCCAGCAGCACGACAGGGGGCAGGGCTGGTGGGGAAGCTTTCTTT
NA,TRBJ2-1,TRBD2,TRBV9,CASTGGQREGNAISYNEQFF,TGTGCCAGCACGGGGGGCCAGCGGGAGGGAAATGCTATCTCCTACAATGAGCAGTTCTTC
NA,TRBJ1-1,NA,TRBV29-1,CSAGYWDTEAFF,TGCAGCGCCGGGTACTGGGACACTGAAGCTTTCTTT
NA,TRBJ1-1,NA,TRBV24-1,CATSRVEAFF,TGTGCCACCAGTAGAGTTGAAGCTTTCTTT
NA,TRBJ1-1,TRBD1,TRBV7-2,CASSLAWDREAFF,TGTGCCAGCAGCTTAGCCTGGGACAGGGAAGCTTTCTTT
once,TRBJ1-1,TRBD1,TRBV5-4,CASSFRQGNTEAFF,TGTGCCAGCAGCTTTCGACAGGGGAACACTGAAGCTTTCTTT
NA,TRBJ2-3,TRBD2,TRBV4-3,CASSQDRRTSGGDTQYF,TGCGCCAGCAGCCAAGATCGACGGACTAGCGGGGGAGATACGCAGTATTTT
NA,TRBJ2-3,NA,TRBV5-5,CASSTGTFGTDTQYF,TGTGCCAGCAGCACCGGGACATTTGGAACAGATACGCAGTATTTT
NA,TRBJ2-7,TRBD2,TRBV28,CASSLRAGGIYEQYF,TGTGCCAGCAGTTTACGAGCGGGGGGGATCTACGAGCAGTACTTC
NA,TRBJ2-1,NA,TRBV5-4,CASSLGPGLNNEQFF,TGTGCCAGCAGCTTGGGTCCAGGACTGAACAATGAGCAGTTCTTC
NA,TRBJ1-6,NA,TRBV3-1/TRBV3-2,CASSQDPQGQWRSPLHF,TGTGCCAGCAGCCAAGACCCTCAGGGACAATGGAGGTCACCCCTCCACTTT
NA,TRBJ2-7,NA,TRBV7-3,CASSSNPGYEQYF,TGTGCCAGCAGCTCTAACCCGGGGTACGAGCAGTACTTC
NA,TRBJ1-1,NA,TRBV20-1,CSAAYREGAFF,TGCAGTGCCGCATACCGGGAGGGAGCTTTCTTT